The clone carrying this TCR beta chain is judged medium-sized. Multiplex PCR with BIOMED2 TRB-A/B primer pools amplified TRB rearrangements. Via MiXCR, TCRdb re-called the multiplex PCR reads, giving one row per CDR3 protein. The table lists tens of thousands of distinct CDR3 sequences, around 30% of them singletons, with 2.1% in the top ten. This entry belongs to a study of T and B cells in COVID-19 patients. Across the whole study: Critical illness requiring mechanical ventilation or extracorporeal membrane oxygenation affected about 60% of the roughly 20 active-infection patients. Of some 21 active-infection patients, 15 to 18 carried comorbidities linked to unfavorable COVID-19 outcome.

Per the germline V gene, CDR1 is MNHEY and CDR2 is SMNVEV (reference sequence). The V end was cut by 5 bases, the J end by 10 bases, with 18 bases between. CDR3 length: 15 residues. Each TRB amplification used about 250-550 ng of genomic DNA from blood. The chain carries TRBV27 and TRBJ1-6, with D possibly TRBD1 on 5 matching bases. The clonotype comes from a human donor who had recovered from COVID-19. What was sequenced was blood. The CDR3 DNA follows: TGTGCCAGCAGTCCAAATCGGGACCGTGACTCACCCCTCCACTTT. It is translated as CASSPNRDRDSPLHF.